This TCR beta chain was recovered during a study of blood T cell repertoires in COVID-19. Study-wide background: Nucleic acid was either cDNA or gDNA, and it came from T cells, B-cell-depleted T cells, or PBMCs.

This clone was counted between two and nine times. Authors' methods: Estimated nucleated cell counts came from reference gene primer amplification. Assay used: immunoSEQ multiplex PCR; TCRdb lists only in-frame clones, some missing. That table gives V, J and clone size, and the DNA gave D and trimming. The sample contains some 390,000 clones, approximately 90% of which appear only once. Germline CDR1 and CDR2: SGHVS and FQNEAQ. V lost 5 bases and J lost 0, with 11 bases in between. This CDR3 comprises 15 residues. The specimen was PBMCs or T cells enriched from blood (not recorded which). The rearrangement links TRBV7-8 to TRBJ1-5; D ambiguous. This clonotype was sampled from a man aged 25-45 years who had recovered from COVID-19. The CDR3 loop reads CASSLSGASNQPQHF. As DNA, the CDR3 is TGTGCCAGCAGCCTGTCAGGTGCTAGCAATCAGCCCCAGCATTTT.